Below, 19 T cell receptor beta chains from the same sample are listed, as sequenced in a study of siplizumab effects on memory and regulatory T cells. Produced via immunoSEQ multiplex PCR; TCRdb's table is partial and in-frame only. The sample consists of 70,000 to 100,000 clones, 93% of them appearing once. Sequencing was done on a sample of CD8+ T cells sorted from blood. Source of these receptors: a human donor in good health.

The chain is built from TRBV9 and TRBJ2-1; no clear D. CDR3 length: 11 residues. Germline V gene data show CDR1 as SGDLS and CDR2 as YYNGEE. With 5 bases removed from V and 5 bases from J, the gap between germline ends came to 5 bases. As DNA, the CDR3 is TGTGCCAGCAGGGCGAACAATGAGCAGTTCTTC. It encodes CASRANNEQFF.

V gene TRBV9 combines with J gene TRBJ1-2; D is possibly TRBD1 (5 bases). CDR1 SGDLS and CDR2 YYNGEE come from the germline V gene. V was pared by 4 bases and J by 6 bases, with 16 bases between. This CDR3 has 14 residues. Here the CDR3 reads CASSPAGTPDGYTF. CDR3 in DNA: TGTGCCAGCAGCCCGGCCGGGACGCCTGATGGCTACACCTTC. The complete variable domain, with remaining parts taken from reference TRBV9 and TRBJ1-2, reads DSGVTQTPKHLITATGQRVTLRCSPRSGDLSVYWYQQSLDQGLQFLIQYYNGEERAKGNILERFSAQQFPDLHSELNLSSLELGDSALYFCASSPAGTPDGYTFGSGTRLTVV.

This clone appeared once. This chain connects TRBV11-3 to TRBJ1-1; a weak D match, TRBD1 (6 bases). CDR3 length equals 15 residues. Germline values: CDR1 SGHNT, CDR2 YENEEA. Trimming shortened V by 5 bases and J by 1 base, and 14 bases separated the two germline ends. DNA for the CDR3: TGTGCCAGCAGCCGGAACGCACAGGGGAACACTGAAGCTTTCTTT. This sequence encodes CASSRNAQGNTEAFF. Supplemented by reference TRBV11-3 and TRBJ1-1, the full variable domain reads EAGVVQSPRYKIIEKKQPVAFWCNPISGHNTLYWYLQNLGQGPELLIRYENEEAVDDSQLPKDRFSAERLKGVDSTLKIQPAELGDSAVYLCASSRNAQGNTEAFFGQGTRLTVV.

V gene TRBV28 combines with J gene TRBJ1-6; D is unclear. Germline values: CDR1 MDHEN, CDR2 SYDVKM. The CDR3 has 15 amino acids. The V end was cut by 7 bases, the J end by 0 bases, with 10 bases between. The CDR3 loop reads CASKLRSSYNSPLHF. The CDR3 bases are TGTGCCAGCAAGTTGAGGAGCTCCTATAATTCACCCCTCCACTTT.

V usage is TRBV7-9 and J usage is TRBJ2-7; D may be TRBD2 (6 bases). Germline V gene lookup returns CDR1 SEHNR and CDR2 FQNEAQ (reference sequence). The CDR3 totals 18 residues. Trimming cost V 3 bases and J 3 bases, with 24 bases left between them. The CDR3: CASSFSGHRLGRNYEQYF. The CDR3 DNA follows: TGTGCCAGCAGCTTCTCCGGACACAGACTAGGAAGAAACTACGAGCAGTACTTC.

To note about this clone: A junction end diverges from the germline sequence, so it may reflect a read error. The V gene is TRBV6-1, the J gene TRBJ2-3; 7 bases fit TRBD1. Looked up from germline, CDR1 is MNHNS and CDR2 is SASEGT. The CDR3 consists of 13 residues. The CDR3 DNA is TGTGCCAGCAGCGAAGTGGGACAGCATACGCAGTATTTT. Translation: CASSEVGQHTQYF.

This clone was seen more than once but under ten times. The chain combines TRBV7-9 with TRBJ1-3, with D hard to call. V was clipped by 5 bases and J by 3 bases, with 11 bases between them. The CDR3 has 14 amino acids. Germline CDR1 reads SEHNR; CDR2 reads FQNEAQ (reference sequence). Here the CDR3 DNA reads TGTGCCAGCAGCGTCGAAGTGGGTGGAAACACCATATATTTT. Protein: CASSVEVGGNTIYF. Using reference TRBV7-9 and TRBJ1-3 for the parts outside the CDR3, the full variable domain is DTGVSQNPRHKITKRGQNVTFRCDPISEHNRLYWYRQTLGQGPEFLTYFQNEAQLEKSRLLSDRFSAERPKGSFSTLEIQRTEQGDSAMYLCASSVEVGGNTIYFGEGSWLTVV.

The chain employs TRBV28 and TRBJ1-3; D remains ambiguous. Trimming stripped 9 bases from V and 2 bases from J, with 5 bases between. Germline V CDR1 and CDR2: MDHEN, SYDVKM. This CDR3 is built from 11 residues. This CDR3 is CASGPGNTIYF. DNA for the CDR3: TGTGCCAGTGGACCTGGAAACACCATATATTTT.

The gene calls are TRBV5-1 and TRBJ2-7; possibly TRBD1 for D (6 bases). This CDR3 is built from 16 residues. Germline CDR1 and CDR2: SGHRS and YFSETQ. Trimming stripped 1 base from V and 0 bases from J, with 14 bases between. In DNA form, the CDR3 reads TGCGCCAGCAGCTTGTACGTCACAGGGAGCTCCTACGAGCAGTACTTC. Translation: CASSLYVTGSSYEQYF. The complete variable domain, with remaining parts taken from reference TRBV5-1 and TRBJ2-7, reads KAGVTQTPRYLIKTRGQQVTLSCSPISGHRSVSWYQQTPGQGLQFLFEYFSETQRNKGNFPGRFSGRQFSNSRSEMNVSTLELGDSALYLCASSLYVTGSSYEQYFGPGTRLTVT.

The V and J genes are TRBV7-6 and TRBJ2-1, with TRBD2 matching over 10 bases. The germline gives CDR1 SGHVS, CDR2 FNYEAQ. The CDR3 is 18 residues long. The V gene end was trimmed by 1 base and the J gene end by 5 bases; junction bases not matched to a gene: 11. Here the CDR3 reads CASSLVIAAGGTNNEQFF. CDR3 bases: TGTGCCAGCAGCTTAGTGATTGCAGCGGGGGGGACTAACAATGAGCAGTTCTTC.

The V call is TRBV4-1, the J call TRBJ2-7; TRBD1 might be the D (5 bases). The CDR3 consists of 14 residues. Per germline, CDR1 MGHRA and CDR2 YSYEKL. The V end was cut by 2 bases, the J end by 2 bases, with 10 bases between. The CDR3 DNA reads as TGCGCCAGCAGCCAAAACAAGGGGACCTACGAGCAGTACTTC. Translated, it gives CASSQNKGTYEQYF.

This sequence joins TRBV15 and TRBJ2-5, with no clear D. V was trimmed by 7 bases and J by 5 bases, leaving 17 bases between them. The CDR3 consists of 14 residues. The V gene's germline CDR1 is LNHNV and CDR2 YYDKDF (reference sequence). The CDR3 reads CATTPGSQWETQYF. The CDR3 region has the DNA TGTGCCACCACCCCGGGTTCCCAGTGGGAGACCCAGTACTTC.

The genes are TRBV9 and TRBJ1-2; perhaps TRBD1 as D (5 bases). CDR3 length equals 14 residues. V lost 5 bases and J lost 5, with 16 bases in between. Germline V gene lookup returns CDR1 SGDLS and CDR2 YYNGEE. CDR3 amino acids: CASRAAGQAYGYTF. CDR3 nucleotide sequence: TGTGCCAGCAGGGCGGCAGGGCAAGCTTATGGCTACACCTTC.

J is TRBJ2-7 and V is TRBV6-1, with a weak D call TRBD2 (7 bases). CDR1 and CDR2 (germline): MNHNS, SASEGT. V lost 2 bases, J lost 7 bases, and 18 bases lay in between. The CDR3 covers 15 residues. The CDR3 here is CASSEWAGARWEQYF. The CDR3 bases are TGTGCCAGCAGTGAATGGGCGGGGGCCCGATGGGAGCAGTACTTC.

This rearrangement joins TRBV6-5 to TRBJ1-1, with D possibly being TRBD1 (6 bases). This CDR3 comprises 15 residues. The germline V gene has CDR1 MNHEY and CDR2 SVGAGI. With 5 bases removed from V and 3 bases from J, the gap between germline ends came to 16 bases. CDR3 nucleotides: TGTGCCAGCAGTACGGGGACACCCAGGCACACTGAAGCTTTCTTT. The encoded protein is CASSTGTPRHTEAFF.

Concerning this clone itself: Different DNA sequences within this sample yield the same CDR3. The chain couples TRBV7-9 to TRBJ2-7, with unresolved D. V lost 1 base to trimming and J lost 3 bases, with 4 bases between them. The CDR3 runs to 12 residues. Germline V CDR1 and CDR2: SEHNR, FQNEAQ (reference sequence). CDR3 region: CASSLGVYEQYF. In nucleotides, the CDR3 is TGTGCCAGCAGCTTAGGGGTCTACGAGCAGTACTTC.

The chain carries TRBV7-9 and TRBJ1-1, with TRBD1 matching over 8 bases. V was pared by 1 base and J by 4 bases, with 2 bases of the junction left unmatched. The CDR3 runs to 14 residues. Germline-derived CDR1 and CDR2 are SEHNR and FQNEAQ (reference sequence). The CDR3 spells CASSLETGATEAFF. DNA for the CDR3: TGTGCCAGCAGCTTAGAGACAGGGGCCACTGAAGCTTTCTTT.

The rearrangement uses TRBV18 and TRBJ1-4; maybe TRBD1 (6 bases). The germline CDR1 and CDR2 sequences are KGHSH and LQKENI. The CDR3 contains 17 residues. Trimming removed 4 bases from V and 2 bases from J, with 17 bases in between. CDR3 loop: CASSLYPYGQTNEKLFF. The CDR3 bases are TGTGCCAGCTCACTATATCCATATGGACAGACTAATGAAAAACTGTTTTTT.

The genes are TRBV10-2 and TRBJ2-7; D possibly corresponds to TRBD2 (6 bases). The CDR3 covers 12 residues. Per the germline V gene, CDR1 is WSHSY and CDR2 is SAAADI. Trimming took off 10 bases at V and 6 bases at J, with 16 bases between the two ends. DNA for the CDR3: TGCGCCACTACCTTGATGGGGGGCGAGCAGTACTTC. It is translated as CATTLMGGEQYF.